Below are 29 T cell receptor beta chains sequenced from a single sample in a study of T cells in Graves' hyperthyroidism and ophthalmopathy. Amplification of TCR beta CDR3 regions was performed using RNA transcripts as template. The HTBI primer set drove a first-round RT-PCR of the TCR CDR3. TCRdb recomputed calls from the multiplex PCR reads with MiXCR, one row per CDR3 protein. The data show about 560,000 distinct CDR3 sequences, about a sixth seen once. Sequencing was performed on blood. These receptors were obtained from a woman between 18 and 30 years old with Graves' hyperthyroidism.

The chain uses TRBV5-1 and TRBJ1-4, with D unclear. CDR3 size: 15 residues. V lost 4 bases, J lost 8 bases, and 18 bases lay in between. Germline V gene lookup returns CDR1 SGHRS and CDR2 YFSETQ. For the CDR3, the DNA is TGCGCCAGCAGCCCAAGCCCTGGATCGGAAGAAAAACTGTTTTTT. Translated: CASSPSPGSEEKLFF.

This clonotype was picked up many times. V and J are TRBV19 and TRBJ1-5; D gene unclear. The CDR3 totals 15 residues. V lost 2 bases, J lost 4 bases, and 12 bases lay in between. The germline V gene encodes CDR1 LNHDA and CDR2 SQIVND (reference sequence). CDR3 DNA sequence: TGTGCCAGTAGTATACCCGGACGGGGAAATCAGCCCCAGCATTTT. Its protein product is CASSIPGRGNQPQHF.

This clonotype was seen many times. This chain joins TRBV4-3 and TRBJ2-7; weak D call: TRBD1 (5 bases). V was shortened by 1 base and J by 1 base, with 14 bases between the two germline ends. Germline V gene data show CDR1 as LGHNA and CDR2 as YSLEER. The length of the CDR3 is 16 residues. The CDR3, as DNA: TGCGCCAGCAGCCAAGGTGGCAGTGACAGTTCCTACGAGCAGTACTTC. Its translation is CASSQGGSDSSYEQYF.

There are many counts of this clonotype. This chain uses TRBV2 with TRBJ2-5; TRBD2 might be the D (6 bases). The germline V gene encodes CDR1 SNHLY and CDR2 FYNNEI. This CDR3 is 13 amino acids long. With 6 bases removed from V and 2 bases from J, the gap between germline ends came to 10 bases. CDR3 sequence (DNA): TGTGCCAGCAGGCGGGATTTACAAGAGACCCAGTACTTC. Its translation: CASRRDLQETQYF.

This clonotype was seen repeatedly, ten times or more. J is TRBJ2-1 and V is TRBV12-3 or TRBV12-4, with 8 positions matching TRBD1. The CDR3 spans 12 residues. Trimming removed 6 bases from V and 6 bases from J; junction bases left unmatched: 1. Here the CDR3 DNA reads TGTGCCAGCAGGACAGGGGTCAATGAGCAGTTCTTC. The encoded protein is CASRTGVNEQFF.

This chain links TRBV5-1 with TRBJ2-6, with D uncertain. V lost 0 bases to trimming and J lost 19 bases, with 14 bases between them. The CDR3 loop spans 12 amino acids. Germline CDR1 SGHRS, CDR2 YFSETQ. This CDR3 is CASSLESPPVTF. CDR3 in DNA: TGCGCCAGCAGCTTGGAGAGCCCCCCAGTAACTTTC.

The chain links TRBV2 to TRBJ2-1; D perhaps matches TRBD1 (6 bases). The CDR3 contains 14 residues. Germline loops: CDR1 SNHLY, CDR2 FYNNEI. V shed 1 base and J shed 7 bases, with 11 bases lying between them. CDR3 amino acids: CASSEVMRGNEQFF. The CDR3, as DNA: TGTGCCAGCAGTGAAGTTATGAGGGGGAATGAGCAGTTCTTC.

This clonotype came up a few times. This may arise from a read error, as a much more abundant clone is one base away. The CDR3 loop is CAWSVRRDDEQFF. The CDR3 DNA sequence: TGTGCCTGGAGTGTAAGAAGGGACGATGAGCAGTTCTTC. The gene calls are TRBV30 and TRBJ2-1, with D perhaps given as TRBD1 or TRBD2 (5 bases each). Germline CDR1 reads GTSNPN; CDR2 reads SVGIG (reference sequence). There are 13 residues in the CDR3. Trimming shortened V by 0 bases and J by 8 bases, and 11 bases separated the two germline ends.

In its sample, this clonotype was seen a few times. CDR3 nucleotide sequence: TGTGCCAGCAGCCCAATGGGGGGGGCTGGGGCCAACGTCCTGACTTTC. Residues: CASSPMGGAGANVLTF. V gene TRBV3-1 combines with J gene TRBJ2-6, with 7 bases identical to TRBD2. The V gene's germline CDR1 is LGHDT and CDR2 YNNKEL (reference sequence). The ends lost 4 bases at V and 2 bases at J; junction bases unmatched: 5. The CDR3 has 16 amino acids. Variable domain in full (rest from reference TRBV3-1 and TRBJ2-6): DTAVSQTPKYLVTQMGNDKSIKCEQNLGHDTMYWYKQDSKKFLKIMFSYNNKELIINETVPNRFSPKSPDKAHLNLHINSLELGDSAVYFCASSPMGGAGANVLTFGAGSRLTVL.

The chain is built from TRBV20-1 and TRBJ2-1; 9 bases fit TRBD1. V shed 7 bases, J shed 3 bases, and the junction held 16 bases outside the gene matches. The CDR3 is made up of 17 amino acids. CDR1 is DFQATT and CDR2 is SNEGSKA in the germline V gene (reference sequence). This CDR3 is CSVSGTGWGGDYNEQFF. As DNA, the CDR3 is TGCAGTGTGTCTGGGACAGGGTGGGGGGGGGACTACAATGAGCAGTTCTTC.

With regard to this clonotype: A much larger clone is a single base away; this may be a read error. CDR3 residues: CASSLLSGSYERYF. The CDR3 coding sequence is TGTGCCAGCAGCTTGCTCAGCGGTTCCTACGAGCGGTACTTC. V is TRBV7-9 and J is TRBJ2-7; D may be TRBD2 (5 bases). This CDR3 has 14 amino acids. CDR1 and CDR2 from the germline V gene are SEHNR and FQNEAQ (reference sequence).

The CDR3 sequence: CASSPLSGPKEEQYF. CDR3 bases: TGTGCCAGCAGCCCCTTATCGGGGCCCAAGGAAGAGCAGTACTTC. J is TRBJ2-7 and V is TRBV5-5; D tentatively reads TRBD1 or TRBD2 (5 bases each). From germline, CDR1 is SGHKS and CDR2 YYEKEE (reference sequence). The V end lost 4 bases, the J end lost 7 bases, and 21 bases lay between the germline ends. This CDR3 has 15 amino acids. Combining the CDR3 with reference TRBV5-5 and TRBJ2-7 gives the whole variable domain DAGVTQSPTHLIKTRGQQVTLRCSPISGHKSVSWYQQVLGQGPQFIFQYYEKEERGRGNFPDRFSARQFPNYSSELNVNALLLGDSALYLCASSPLSGPKEEQYFGPGTRLTVT.

V and J are TRBV6-1 and TRBJ2-1, with 11 bases that match TRBD2. The CDR3 has 14 residues. The J segment lost 14 bases and the V segment lost 7 bases, leaving 13 bases of the junction unmatched. Germline V CDR1 and CDR2: MNHNS, SASEGT. The CDR3 here is CASTGTSGPAAEFF. As DNA, the CDR3 is TGTGCCAGCACTGGGACTAGCGGCCCCGCGGCGGAGTTCTTC.

This clonotype has at least ten counts. This chain links TRBV7-2 with TRBJ2-1; TRBD2 agrees at 8 bases. Trimming took 5 bases from V and 7 from J; bases not matched to a gene: 10. The CDR3 spans 15 residues. Germline CDR1 is SGHTA and CDR2 is FQGNSA. The CDR3 is CASSPGGGQRNEQFF. The CDR3 region has the DNA TGTGCCAGCAGCCCCGGCGGGGGGCAAAGGAATGAGCAGTTCTTC. Looking up the rest from reference TRBV7-2 and TRBJ2-1 gives the full variable domain: GAGVSQSPSNKVTEKGKDVELRCDPISGHTALYWYRQSLGQGLEFLIYFQGNSAPDKSGLPSDRFSAERTGGSVSTLTIQRTQQEDSAVYLCASSPGGGQRNEQFFGPGTRLTVL.

Only a few counts were recorded for this clonotype. This rearrangement joins TRBV6-1 to TRBJ2-7, with 9 bases aligning to TRBD1. V gave up 5 bases and J gave up 5 bases; unmatched junction bases: 13. Germline V gene data show CDR1 as MNHNS and CDR2 as SASEGT. The CDR3 is 16 amino acids. The CDR3 nucleotides read TGTGCCAGCAGTTATGATTTAAGGGACAGGGTCAACGAGCAGTACTTC. Its translation is CASSYDLRDRVNEQYF.

There are many counts of this clonotype. The chain combines TRBV12-3 or TRBV12-4 with TRBJ2-1, with TRBD2 matching 10 bases. This CDR3 has 15 residues. V lost 2 bases, J lost 8 bases, and 6 bases stayed unmatched. The CDR3 bases are TGTGCCAGCAGTTTAAATCCTAGCGGGAGTTATGAGCAGTTCTTC. This encodes CASSLNPSGSYEQFF.

This clonotype was observed at least ten times. The V and J genes are TRBV11-3 and TRBJ1-5; no definite D call. Trimming took 2 bases from V and 9 from J, leaving 14 bases between them. CDR3 size: 14 residues. The V gene's germline CDR1 is SGHNT and CDR2 YENEEA. The CDR3 DNA reads TGTGCCAGCAGCTTATTAACGCTCCTTTGGCCCCAGCATTTT. This codes for CASSLLTLLWPQHF.

The sample holds many counts of this clonotype. The rearrangement joins TRBV20-1 to TRBJ2-3; 14 bases match TRBD2. Germline-derived CDR1 and CDR2 are DFQATT and SNEGSKA (reference sequence). CDR3 length equals 16 residues. With 2 bases clipped from V and 11 bases from J, the junction kept 12 bases outside the gene matches. The CDR3 spells CSARTQTSGGELGQYF. The CDR3 nucleotides read TGCAGTGCTAGAACTCAGACTAGCGGGGGGGAGCTCGGGCAGTATTTT.

The chain carries TRBV6-1 and TRBJ1-4, with no clear D. V lost 5 bases, J lost 3 bases, and 13 bases lay in between. The CDR3 extends over 15 amino acids. CDR1 and CDR2 (germline): MNHNS, SASEGT. CDR3 loop: CASSPRPGANEKLFF. CDR3 nucleotide sequence: TGTGCCAGCAGTCCCCGGCCTGGAGCTAATGAAAAACTGTTTTTT.

The chain joins TRBV19 to TRBJ1-5; possible D gene TRBD1, 5 bases. The CDR3 runs to 15 residues. The V gene lost 5 bases and the J gene lost 1 base, with 12 bases spanning the gap. The germline V gene encodes CDR1 LNHDA and CDR2 SQIVND (reference sequence). The DNA for the CDR3 is TGTGCCAGTAGTCGTTCGGGGGGGAGCAATCAGCCCCAGCATTTT. Its protein is CASSRSGGSNQPQHF.

In its sample, this clonotype was seen many times. Here the CDR3 reads CASRPGSFQETQYF. The CDR3 coding sequence is TGTGCCAGCAGACCCGGGAGTTTCCAAGAGACCCAGTACTTC. The rearrangement links TRBV11-2 to TRBJ2-5; D perhaps matches TRBD2 (6 bases). The V end was cut by 6 bases, the J end by 1 base, with 12 bases between. CDR1 is SGHAT and CDR2 is FQNNGV in the germline V gene. This CDR3 is 14 amino acids long.

In this sample, this clonotype turned up a few times. This rearrangement joins TRBV27 to TRBJ2-1, with a tentative D call TRBD1 (5 bases). From germline, CDR1 is MNHEY and CDR2 SMNVEV (reference sequence). The CDR3 is 15 residues long. Trimming cost V 2 bases and J 5 bases, with 13 bases left between them. This chain's CDR3 is CASSLVRGRDNEQFF. Written as DNA, the CDR3 is TGTGCCAGCAGTTTAGTTAGGGGTCGGGACAATGAGCAGTTCTTC.

The V call is TRBV12-3 or TRBV12-4, the J call TRBJ1-2, with a tentative D call TRBD1 (6 bases). The V end was cut by 0 bases, the J end by 3 bases, with 8 bases between. The CDR3 is 14 residues long. CDR3 sequence (DNA): TGTGCCAGCAGTTTAGCGCACAGGGACTATGGCTACACCTTC. This gives the protein CASSLAHRDYGYTF.

This clonotype was found many times. This chain uses TRBV7-2 with TRBJ1-3; D may be TRBD1 (5 bases). V lost 7 bases to trimming and J lost 2 bases, with 12 bases between them. The CDR3 consists of 14 residues. In germline, CDR1 is SGHTA, CDR2 FQGNSA. Here the CDR3 DNA reads TGTGCCAGCACCCTAATGACAGCTGGAAACACCATATATTTT. It is translated as CASTLMTAGNTIYF.

The chain uses TRBV20-1 and TRBJ1-3; D unclear. Germline assignment: CDR1 DFQATT and CDR2 SNEGSKA (reference sequence). V lost 1 base, J lost 3 bases, and 7 bases lay in between. This CDR3 contains 13 residues. CDR3 DNA sequence: TGCAGTGCTAGAGCACCAGTTGGAAACACCATATATTTT. It yields the protein CSARAPVGNTIYF.

This clonotype was recorded a few times. V gene TRBV6-1 combines with J gene TRBJ1-2; 7 bases fit TRBD1. V trimming: 5 bases; J trimming: 6 bases; junction bases outside the gene matches: 12. Germline-derived CDR1 and CDR2 are MNHNS and SASEGT. CDR3 length equals 15 residues. The CDR3 protein is CASSYSGTDRDGYTF. The CDR3 region has the DNA TGTGCCAGCAGTTATTCCGGGACCGACAGGGATGGCTACACCTTC.

This clonotype was recorded many times. The chain joins TRBV29-1 to TRBJ2-1; 14 positions match TRBD2. The CDR3 sequence is 15 residues long. V was pared by 3 bases and J by 3 bases, with 1 base of the junction left unmatched. The germline CDR1 and CDR2 sequences are SQVTM and ANQGSEA. CDR3 loop: CSVEGTSGGYNEQFF. In DNA form, the CDR3 reads TGCAGCGTTGAGGGGACTAGCGGGGGCTACAATGAGCAGTTCTTC.

This clonotype was observed at least ten times. V gene TRBV5-1 combines with J gene TRBJ2-1; maybe TRBD2 (5 bases). V shed 3 bases and J shed 4 bases, with 14 bases lying between them. CDR3 length: 15 residues. CDR1 SGHRS and CDR2 YFSETQ come from the germline V gene. Here the CDR3 DNA reads TGCGCCAGCAGCTCCCGGGATTATATTTACAATGAGCAGTTCTTC. Protein sequence: CASSSRDYIYNEQFF.

The chain employs TRBV20-1 and TRBJ2-1; D assignment may be TRBD1 or TRBD2 (6 bases each). Trimming removed 5 bases from V and 3 bases from J, with 23 bases in between. CDR1 and CDR2 from the germline V gene are DFQATT and SNEGSKA (reference sequence). This CDR3 contains 17 residues. DNA of the CDR3: TGCAGTGCTCGACCTCCGGGGCGGGGACACTACTACAATGAGCAGTTCTTC. Its translation: CSARPPGRGHYYNEQFF.